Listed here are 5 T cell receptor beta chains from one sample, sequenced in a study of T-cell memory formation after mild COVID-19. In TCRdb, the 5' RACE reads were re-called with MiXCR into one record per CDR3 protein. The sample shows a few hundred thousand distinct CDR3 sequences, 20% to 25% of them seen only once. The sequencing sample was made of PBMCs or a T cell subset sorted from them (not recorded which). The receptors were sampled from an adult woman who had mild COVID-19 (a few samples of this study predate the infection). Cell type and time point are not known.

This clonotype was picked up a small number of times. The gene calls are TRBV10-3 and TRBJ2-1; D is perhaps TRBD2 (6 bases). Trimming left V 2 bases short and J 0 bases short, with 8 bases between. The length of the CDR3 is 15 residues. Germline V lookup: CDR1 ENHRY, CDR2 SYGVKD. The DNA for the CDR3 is TGTGCCATCAGTGAGCTGGAGGGCTCCTACAATGAGCAGTTCTTC. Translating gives CAISELEGSYNEQFF.

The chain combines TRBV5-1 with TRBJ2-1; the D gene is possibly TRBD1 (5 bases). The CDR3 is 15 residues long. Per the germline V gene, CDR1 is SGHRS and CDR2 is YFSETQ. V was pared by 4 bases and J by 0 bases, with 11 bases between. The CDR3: CASSRTPSSYNEQFF. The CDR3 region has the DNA TGCGCCAGCAGCCGGACACCGAGCTCCTACAATGAGCAGTTCTTC.

DNA of the CDR3: TGCGCCAGCAGCTTGCGAACCCCAAACTACCCTGGATTTCTCGGCTACACCTTC. It yields the protein CASSLRTPNYPGFLGYTF. The chain is built from TRBV5-1 and TRBJ1-2, with D unclear. Trimming stripped 1 base from V and 8 bases from J, with 27 bases between. Per germline, CDR1 SGHRS and CDR2 YFSETQ. The CDR3 is 18 amino acids.

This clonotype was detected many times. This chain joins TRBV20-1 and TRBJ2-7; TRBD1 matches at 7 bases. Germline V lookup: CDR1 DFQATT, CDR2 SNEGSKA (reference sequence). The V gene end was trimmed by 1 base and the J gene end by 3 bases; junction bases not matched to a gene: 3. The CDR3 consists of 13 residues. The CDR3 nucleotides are TGCAGTGCTAGAGGCACAGGGGACTACGAGCAGTACTTC. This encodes CSARGTGDYEQYF.

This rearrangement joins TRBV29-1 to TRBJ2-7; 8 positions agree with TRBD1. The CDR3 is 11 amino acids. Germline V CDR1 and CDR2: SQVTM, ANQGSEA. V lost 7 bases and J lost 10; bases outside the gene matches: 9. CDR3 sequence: CSAEQGAQQYF. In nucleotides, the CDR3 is TGCAGCGCCGAGCAGGGGGCACAACAGTACTTC.